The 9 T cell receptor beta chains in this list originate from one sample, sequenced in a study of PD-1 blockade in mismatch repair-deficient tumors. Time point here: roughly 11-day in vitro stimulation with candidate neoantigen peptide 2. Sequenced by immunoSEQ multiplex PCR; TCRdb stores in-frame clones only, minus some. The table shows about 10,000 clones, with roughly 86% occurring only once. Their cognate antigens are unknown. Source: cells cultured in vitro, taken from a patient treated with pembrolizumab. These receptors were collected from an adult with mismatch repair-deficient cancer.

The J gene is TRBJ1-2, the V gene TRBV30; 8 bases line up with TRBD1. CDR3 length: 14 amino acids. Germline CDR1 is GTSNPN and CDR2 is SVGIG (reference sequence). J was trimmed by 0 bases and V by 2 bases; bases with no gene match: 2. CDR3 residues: CAWSPDRANYGYTF. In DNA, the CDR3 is TGTGCCTGGAGTCCGGACAGGGCTAACTATGGCTACACCTTC.

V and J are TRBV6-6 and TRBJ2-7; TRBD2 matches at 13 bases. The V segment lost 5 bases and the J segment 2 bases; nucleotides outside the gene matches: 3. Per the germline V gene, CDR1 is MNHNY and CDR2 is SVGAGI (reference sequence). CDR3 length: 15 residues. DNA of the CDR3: TGTGCCAGCAGTCGACTAGCGGGAGGTCCCTACGAGCAGTACTTC. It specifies CASSRLAGGPYEQYF.

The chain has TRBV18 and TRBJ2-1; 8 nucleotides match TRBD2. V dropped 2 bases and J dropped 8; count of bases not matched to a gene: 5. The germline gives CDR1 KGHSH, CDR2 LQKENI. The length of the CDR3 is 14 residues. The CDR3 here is CASSPGTSHYEQFF. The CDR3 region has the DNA TGTGCCAGCTCACCAGGGACTAGTCATTATGAGCAGTTCTTC.

The CDR3 coding sequence is TGTGCCAGCAGCCCTCAGCGCTCCTATAATTCACCCCTCCACTTT. This gives the protein CASSPQRSYNSPLHF. V gene TRBV27 combines with J gene TRBJ1-6, with D uncertain. Per germline, CDR1 MNHEY and CDR2 SMNVEV (reference sequence). V gave up 6 bases and J gave up 0 bases, with 9 bases separating them. The CDR3 runs to 15 residues.

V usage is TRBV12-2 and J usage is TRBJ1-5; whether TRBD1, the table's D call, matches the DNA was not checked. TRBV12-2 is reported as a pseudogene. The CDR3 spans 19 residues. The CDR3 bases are TGTGCAAGTCGCCCTCACAGAGCCCCCGGACAGGGCTTAGATCAGCCCCAGCATTTT. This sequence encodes CASRPHRAPGQGLDQPQHF.

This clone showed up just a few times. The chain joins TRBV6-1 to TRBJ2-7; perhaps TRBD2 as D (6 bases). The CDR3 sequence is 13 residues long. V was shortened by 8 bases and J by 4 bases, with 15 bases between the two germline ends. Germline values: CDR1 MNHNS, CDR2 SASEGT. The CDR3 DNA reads TGTGCCAGCCAACCGGGACTCCAGTACGAGCAGTACTTC. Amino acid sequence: CASQPGLQYEQYF.

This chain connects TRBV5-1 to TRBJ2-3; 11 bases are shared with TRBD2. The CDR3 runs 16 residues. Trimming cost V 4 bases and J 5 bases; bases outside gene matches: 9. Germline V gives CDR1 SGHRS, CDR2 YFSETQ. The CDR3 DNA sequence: TGCGCCAGCAGCCCGGATAGCGGGAGGGCCTTAGATACGCAGTATTTT. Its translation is CASSPDSGRALDTQYF.

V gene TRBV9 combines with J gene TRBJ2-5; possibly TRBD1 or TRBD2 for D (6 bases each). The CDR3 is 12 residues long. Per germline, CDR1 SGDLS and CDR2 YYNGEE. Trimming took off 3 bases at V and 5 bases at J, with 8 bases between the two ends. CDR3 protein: CASSGGGETQYF. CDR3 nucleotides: TGTGCCAGCAGCGGAGGGGGGGAGACCCAGTACTTC.

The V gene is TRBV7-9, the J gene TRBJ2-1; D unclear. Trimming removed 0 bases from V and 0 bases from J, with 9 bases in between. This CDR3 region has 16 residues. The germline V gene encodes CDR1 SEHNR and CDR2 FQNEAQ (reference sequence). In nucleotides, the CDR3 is TGTGCCAGCAGCTTAGCGAGTACGAGCTCCTACAATGAGCAGTTCTTC. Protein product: CASSLASTSSYNEQFF.